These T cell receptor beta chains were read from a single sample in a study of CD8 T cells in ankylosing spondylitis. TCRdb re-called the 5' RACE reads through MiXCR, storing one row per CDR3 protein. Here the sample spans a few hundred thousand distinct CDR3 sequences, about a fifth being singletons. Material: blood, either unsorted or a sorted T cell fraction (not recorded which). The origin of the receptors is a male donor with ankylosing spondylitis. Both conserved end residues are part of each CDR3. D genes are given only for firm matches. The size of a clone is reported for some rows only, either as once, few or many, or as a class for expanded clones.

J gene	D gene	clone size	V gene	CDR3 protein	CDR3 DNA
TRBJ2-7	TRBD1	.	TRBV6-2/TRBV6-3	CASSYSQGTASYEQYF	TGTGCCAGCAGTTACTCACAGGGGACGGCCTCCTACGAGCAGTACTTC
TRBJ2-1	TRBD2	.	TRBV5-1	CASSLLAGGNNEQFF	TGCGCCAGCAGCTTGCTAGCGGGAGGGAACAATGAGCAGTTCTTC
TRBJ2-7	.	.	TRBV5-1	CASSLGRINEQYF	TGCGCCAGCAGCTTAGGCAGAATAAACGAGCAGTACTTC
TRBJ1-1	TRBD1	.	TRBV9	CASSARDRDTEAFF	TGTGCCAGCAGCGCCAGGGACAGGGACACTGAAGCTTTCTTT
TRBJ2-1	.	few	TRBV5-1	CASSLDGTGNEQFF	TGCGCCAGCAGCTTGGACGGGACTGGCAATGAGCAGTTCTTC
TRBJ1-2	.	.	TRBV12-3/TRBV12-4	CASSHPRAAAGYTF	TGTGCCAGCAGTCATCCCAGAGCCGCGGCGGGCTACACCTTC
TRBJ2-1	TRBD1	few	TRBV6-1	CASSDGTGSSYNEQFF	TGTGCCAGCAGTGACGGGACAGGGAGTTCCTACAATGAGCAGTTCTTC
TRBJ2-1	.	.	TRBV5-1	CASSLEPSSPGWSSYNEQFF	TGCGCCAGCAGCTTGGAACCCTCGAGTCCAGGCTGGAGCTCCTACAATGAGCAGTTCTTC
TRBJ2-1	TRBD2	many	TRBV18	CASSPRRESLNEQFF	TGTGCCAGCTCACCCCGGCGGGAGTCCCTCAATGAGCAGTTCTTC
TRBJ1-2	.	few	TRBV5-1	CASSPQTGSTFGYTF	TGCGCCAGCAGCCCACAGACAGGTTCCACCTTTGGCTACACCTTC
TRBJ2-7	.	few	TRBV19	CASSIGGLEKYF	TGTGCCAGTAGTATAGGGGGCCTGGAAAAGTACTTC
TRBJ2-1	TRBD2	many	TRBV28	CASSPPGEGLDEQFF	TGTGCCAGCAGCCCACCCGGGGAGGGACTGGATGAGCAGTTCTTC
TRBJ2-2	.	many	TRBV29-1	CSAKAPGELAGELFF	TGCAGCGCCAAGGCCCCGGGGGAGCTTGCCGGGGAGCTGTTTTTT
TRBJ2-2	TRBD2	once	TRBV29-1	CSVVLAVDTGELFF	TGCAGCGTTGTTCTAGCGGTCGACACCGGGGAGCTGTTTTTT
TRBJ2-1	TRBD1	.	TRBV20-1	CSASRTGTNNEQFF	TGCAGTGCTAGTCGGACAGGGACAAACAATGAGCAGTTCTTC
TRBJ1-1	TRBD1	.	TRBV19	CASSIHGTAKSDAFF	TGTGCCAGTAGTATTCATGGGACAGCAAAGTCGGACGCTTTCTTT
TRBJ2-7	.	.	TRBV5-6	CASSFLGDHEQYF	TGTGCCAGCAGCTTTTTAGGGGACCACGAGCAGTACTTC
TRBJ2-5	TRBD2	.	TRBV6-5	CASSYSNLRGTTQETQYF	TGTGCCAGCAGTTACTCGAATTTGCGTGGGACTACCCAAGAGACCCAGTACTTC
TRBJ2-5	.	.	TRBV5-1	CASSFIQGGETQYF	TGCGCCAGCAGCTTCATACAGGGCGGAGAGACCCAGTACTTC
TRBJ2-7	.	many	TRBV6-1	CASTSQHRDEQYF	TGTGCCAGCACCTCCCAGCACAGGGACGAGCAGTACTTC
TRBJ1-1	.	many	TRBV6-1	CASSRTRNTEAFF	TGTGCCAGCAGTCGGACGAGGAACACTGAAGCTTTCTTT
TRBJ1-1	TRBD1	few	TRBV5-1	CASSLSLRGQGLNTEAFF	TGCGCCAGCAGCTTGTCCCTTAGGGGACAGGGATTGAACACTGAAGCTTTCTTT
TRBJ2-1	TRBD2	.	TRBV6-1	CASRRSGLASSYNEQFF	TGTGCCAGCAGAAGGTCGGGACTAGCGAGCTCCTACAATGAGCAGTTCTTC
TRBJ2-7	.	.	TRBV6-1	CASSPVQSLSYEQYF	TGTGCCAGCAGCCCTGTTCAGTCGCTCTCCTACGAGCAGTACTTC
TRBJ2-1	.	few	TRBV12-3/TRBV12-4	CASSPGVLGYNEQFF	TGTGCCAGCAGTCCAGGGGTCCTCGGCTACAATGAGCAGTTCTTC
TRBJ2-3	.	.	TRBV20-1	CSASREETDTQYF	TGCAGTGCTAGCAGGGAGGAGACAGATACGCAGTATTTT
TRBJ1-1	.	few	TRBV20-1	CSASMGSRTEAFF	TGCAGTGCTAGTATGGGCTCCCGGACGGAAGCTTTCTTT
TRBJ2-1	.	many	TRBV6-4	CATSGIRGNEQFF	TGTGCCACCAGCGGCATCAGGGGCAATGAGCAGTTCTTC
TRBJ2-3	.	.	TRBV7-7	CASSLGVLGTDTQYF	TGTGCTAGCAGCTTGGGGGTCCTAGGCACAGATACGCAGTATTTT
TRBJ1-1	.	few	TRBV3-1	CASSQDREGRRTFF	TGTGCCAGCAGCCAAGATCGAGAGGGGAGGAGAACTTTCTTT
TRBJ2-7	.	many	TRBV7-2	CASSLDTRQDEQYF	TGTGCCAGCAGCCTAGATACCCGACAGGACGAGCAGTACTTC
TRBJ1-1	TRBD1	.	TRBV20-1	CSARPGTGMAEAFF	TGCAGTGCTAGACCCGGGACAGGGATGGCTGAAGCTTTCTTT
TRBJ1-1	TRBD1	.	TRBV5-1	CASSAQGARTEAFF	TGCGCCAGCAGCGCACAGGGGGCGCGCACTGAAGCTTTCTTT
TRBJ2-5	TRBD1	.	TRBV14	CASSLGQPNQGTQYF	TGTGCCAGCAGCCTGGGACAGCCAAATCAAGGGACCCAGTACTTC
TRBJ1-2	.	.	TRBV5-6	CASSLTGQAPAGYTF	TGTGCCAGCAGCTTAACCGGCCAGGCGCCCGCGGGCTACACCTTC
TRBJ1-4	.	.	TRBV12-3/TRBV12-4	CASSEGTAYEKLFF	TGTGCCAGCAGTGAGGGGACGGCGTATGAAAAACTGTTTTTT
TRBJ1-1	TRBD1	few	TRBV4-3	CASSLKTGGSAEAFF	TGCGCCAGCAGCCTTAAAACAGGGGGCTCGGCTGAAGCTTTCTTT
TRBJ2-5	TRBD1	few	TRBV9	CASSGDRYQETQYF	TGTGCCAGCAGCGGGGACAGATACCAAGAGACCCAGTACTTC
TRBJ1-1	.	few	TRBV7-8	CASSPSRGGSTEAFF	TGTGCCAGCAGCCCCTCTCGTGGGGGATCGACTGAAGCTTTCTTT
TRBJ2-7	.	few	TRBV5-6	CASSRDYEQYF	TGTGCCAGCAGCCGGGACTACGAGCAGTACTTC
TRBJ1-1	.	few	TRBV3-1	CASSLPNTEAFF	TGTGCCAGCAGCCTCCCGAACACTGAAGCTTTCTTT
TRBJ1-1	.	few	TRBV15	CATSIRAGLVSAFF	TGTGCCACCAGCATCAGAGCGGGGTTGGTTTCAGCTTTCTTT
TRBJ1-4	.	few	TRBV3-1	CASSSTGNEKLFF	TGTGCCAGCAGCTCGACAGGAAATGAAAAACTGTTTTTT
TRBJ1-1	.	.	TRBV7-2	CASSLVAAENTEAFF	TGTGCCAGCAGCTTAGTGGCAGCCGAGAACACTGAAGCTTTCTTT
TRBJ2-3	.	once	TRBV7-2	CASSPRQPDTQYF	TGTGCCAGCAGCCCGCGACAGCCAGATACGCAGTATTTT
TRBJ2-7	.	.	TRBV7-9	CASSLYSGGAADHEQYF	TGTGCCAGCAGCTTATACAGCGGAGGAGCCGCCGACCACGAGCAGTACTTC
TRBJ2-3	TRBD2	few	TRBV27	CASTPSGGSLVQYF	TGTGCCAGCACCCCCTCGGGCGGGAGCCTTGTGCAGTATTTT
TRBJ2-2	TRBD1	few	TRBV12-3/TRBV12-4	CASSRQGDSTGELFF	TGTGCCAGCAGTCGACAGGGGGATAGCACCGGGGAGCTGTTTTTT
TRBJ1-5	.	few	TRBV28	CASSLGSFLRQPQHF	TGTGCCAGCAGTTTAGGGTCCTTTTTGCGGCAGCCCCAGCATTTT
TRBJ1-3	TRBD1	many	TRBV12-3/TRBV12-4	CASRGDRGSDGNTIYF	TGTGCCAGCAGAGGGGACAGGGGATCGGATGGAAACACCATATATTTT
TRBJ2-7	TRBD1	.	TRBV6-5	CASSYSRDRYEQYF	TGTGCCAGCAGTTACTCCAGGGACAGATACGAGCAGTACTTC
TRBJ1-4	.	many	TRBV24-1	CATSDPRSGGGEKLFF	TGTGCCACCAGTGATCCCCGCTCTGGGGGAGGCGAAAAACTGTTTTTT
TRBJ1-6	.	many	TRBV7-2	CATSMGGESPLHF	TGTGCCACCTCAATGGGGGGTGAATCACCCCTCCACTTT
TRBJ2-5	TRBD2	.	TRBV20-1	CRGSSGSRETQYF	TGCAGGGGGAGTAGCGGGAGTAGGGAGACCCAGTACTTC
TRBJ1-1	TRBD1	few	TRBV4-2	CASSQALGQGNTEAFF	TGTGCCAGCAGCCAAGCCCTGGGACAGGGGAACACTGAAGCTTTCTTT
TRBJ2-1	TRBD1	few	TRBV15	CATSRRPGQIYNEQFF	TGTGCCACCAGCAGACGCCCGGGACAGATCTACAATGAGCAGTTCTTC
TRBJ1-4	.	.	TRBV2	CASSAREKLFF	TGTGCCAGCAGTGCCCGAGAAAAACTGTTTTTT
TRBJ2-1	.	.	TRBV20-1	CSAREALSYNEQFF	TGCAGTGCTAGAGAGGCCCTCTCCTACAATGAGCAGTTCTTC
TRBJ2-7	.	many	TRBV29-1	CSVGEPVNEQYF	TGCAGCGTAGGTGAACCAGTGAACGAGCAGTACTTC